These T cell receptor beta chains were read from a single sample in a study of human T cells and chemical hapten exposure. TCRdb re-analysed the RACE reads in MiXCR, keeping a single row per CDR3 protein. The data show about 100,000 distinct CDR3 sequences, with about 11% seen just once and approximately 3.5% held by the top ten. Specimen: whole blood, collected in connection with sensitization to the hapten diphenylcyclopropenone (DPC). The source is a woman aged 40 to 50 with alopecia areata. Some clones in this sample may be carry-over from other donors' samples. CDR3s include the opening cysteine and the closing phenylalanine or tryptophan. The D gene is left open where the match is weak. Clone size is not always given. Where it is, it says once, few, many or a class for expanded clones.

d_call: -
v_call: TRBV7-9
j_call: TRBJ1-2
clone_size: -
cdr3_aa: CASSPQGLGYGYTF
cdr3_nt: TGTGCCAGCAGCCCACAGGGATTGGGCTATGGCTACACCTTC

d_call: -
v_call: TRBV28
j_call: TRBJ1-6
clone_size: many
cdr3_aa: CASSPPAGASSPLHF
cdr3_nt: TGTGCCAGCAGTCCCCCGGCAGGCGCAAGTTCACCCCTCCACTTT

d_call: -
v_call: TRBV4-1
j_call: TRBJ1-1
clone_size: many
cdr3_aa: CASSQGRDGVNTEAFF
cdr3_nt: TGCGCCAGCAGCCAAGGGCGGGACGGCGTGAACACTGAAGCTTTCTTT

d_call: -
v_call: TRBV28
j_call: TRBJ2-7
clone_size: many
cdr3_aa: CASSDREGHYEQYF
cdr3_nt: TGTGCCAGCAGTGACAGGGAGGGTCACTACGAGCAGTACTTC

d_call: -
v_call: TRBV6-6
j_call: TRBJ2-3
clone_size: many
cdr3_aa: CASSSLDGEYF
cdr3_nt: TGTGCCAGCAGCAGCCTCGACGGCGAGTATTTT

d_call: -
v_call: TRBV19
j_call: TRBJ2-3
clone_size: -
cdr3_aa: CASSISSSTDTQYF
cdr3_nt: TGTGCCAGTAGTATAAGTTCTAGCACAGATACGCAGTATTTT

d_call: -
v_call: TRBV5-1
j_call: TRBJ2-1
clone_size: few
cdr3_aa: CASSLLPGPYNEQFF
cdr3_nt: TGCGCCAGCAGCTTGTTGCCGGGTCCCTACAATGAGCAGTTCTTC

d_call: -
v_call: TRBV15
j_call: TRBJ1-3
clone_size: -
cdr3_aa: CATSYPGTSGDTIYF
cdr3_nt: TGTGCCACCAGCTATCCGGGGACATCCGGAGACACCATATATTTT

d_call: TRBD2
v_call: TRBV7-2
j_call: TRBJ2-3
clone_size: many
cdr3_aa: CASSSPAGGIPSTDTQYF
cdr3_nt: TGTGCCAGCAGCTCTCCAGCGGGGGGGATTCCTAGCACAGATACGCAGTATTTT

d_call: TRBD2
v_call: TRBV20-1
j_call: TRBJ2-1
clone_size: few
cdr3_aa: CSAEASGNYNEQFF
cdr3_nt: TGCAGTGCAGAAGCTAGCGGTAACTACAATGAGCAGTTCTTC

d_call: -
v_call: TRBV20-1
j_call: TRBJ1-1
clone_size: -
cdr3_aa: CSARDLASKTAFF
cdr3_nt: TGCAGTGCTAGAGATTTGGCCTCCAAAACCGCTTTCTTT

d_call: -
v_call: TRBV29-1
j_call: TRBJ2-7
clone_size: -
cdr3_aa: CSVDRPTRGEQYF
cdr3_nt: TGCAGCGTTGATCGGCCTACTCGAGGCGAGCAGTACTTC

d_call: -
v_call: TRBV30
j_call: TRBJ1-1
clone_size: many
cdr3_aa: CAWGPNRNTEAFF
cdr3_nt: TGTGCCTGGGGACCTAACAGAAACACTGAAGCTTTCTTT

d_call: -
v_call: TRBV5-4
j_call: TRBJ1-2
clone_size: few
cdr3_aa: CASSLERGGAHGYTF
cdr3_nt: TGTGCCAGCAGCTTGGAACGTGGAGGAGCGCATGGCTACACCTTC